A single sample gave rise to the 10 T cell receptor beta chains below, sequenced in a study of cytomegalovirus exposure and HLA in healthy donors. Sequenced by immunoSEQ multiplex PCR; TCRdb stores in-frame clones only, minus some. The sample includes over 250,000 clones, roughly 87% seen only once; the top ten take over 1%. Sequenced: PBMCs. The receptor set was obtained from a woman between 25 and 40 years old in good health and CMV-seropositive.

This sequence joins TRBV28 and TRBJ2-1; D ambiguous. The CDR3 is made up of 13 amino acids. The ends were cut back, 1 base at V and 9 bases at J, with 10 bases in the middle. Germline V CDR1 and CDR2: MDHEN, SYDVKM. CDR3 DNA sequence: TGTGCCAGCAGTTTATCAGGAGTTTTTGAGCAGTTCTTC. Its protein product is CASSLSGVFEQFF.

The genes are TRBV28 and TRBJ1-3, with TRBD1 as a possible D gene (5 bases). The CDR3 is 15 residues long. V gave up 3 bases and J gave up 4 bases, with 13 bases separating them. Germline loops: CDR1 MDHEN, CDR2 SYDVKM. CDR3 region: CASSLGPTVGNTIYF. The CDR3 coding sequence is TGTGCCAGCAGTTTGGGGCCTACAGTAGGAAACACCATATATTTT.

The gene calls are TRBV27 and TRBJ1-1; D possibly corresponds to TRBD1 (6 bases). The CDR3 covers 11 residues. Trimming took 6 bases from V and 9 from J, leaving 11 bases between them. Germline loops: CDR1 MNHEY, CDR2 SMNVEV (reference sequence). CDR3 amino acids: CASRAQGKAFF. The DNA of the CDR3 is TGTGCCAGCAGAGCACAGGGTAAAGCTTTCTTT.

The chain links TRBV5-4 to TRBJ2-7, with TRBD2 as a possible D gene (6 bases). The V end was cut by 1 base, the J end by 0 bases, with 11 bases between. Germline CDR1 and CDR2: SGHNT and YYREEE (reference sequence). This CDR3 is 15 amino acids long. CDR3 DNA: TGTGCCAGCAGCTTGCGGGGAGGTAGCTCCTACGAGCAGTACTTC. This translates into CASSLRGGSSYEQYF.

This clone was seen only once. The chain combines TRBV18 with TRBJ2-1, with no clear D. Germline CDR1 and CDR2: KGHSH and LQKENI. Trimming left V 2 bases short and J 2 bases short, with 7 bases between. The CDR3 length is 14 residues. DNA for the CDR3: TGTGCCAGCTCACCATACGCCCCCTACAATGAGCAGTTCTTC. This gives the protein CASSPYAPYNEQFF.

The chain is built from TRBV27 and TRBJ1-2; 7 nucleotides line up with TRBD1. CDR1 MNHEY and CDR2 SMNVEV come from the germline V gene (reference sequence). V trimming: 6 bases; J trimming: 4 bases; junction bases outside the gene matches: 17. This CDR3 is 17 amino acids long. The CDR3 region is CASRSLGPGGSGYGYTF. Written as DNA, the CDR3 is TGTGCCAGCAGAAGTTTAGGTCCAGGGGGGTCGGGCTATGGCTACACCTTC.

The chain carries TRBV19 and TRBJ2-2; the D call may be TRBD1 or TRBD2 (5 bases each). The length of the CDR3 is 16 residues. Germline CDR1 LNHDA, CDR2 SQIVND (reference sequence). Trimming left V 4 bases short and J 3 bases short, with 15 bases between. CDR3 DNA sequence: TGTGCCAGTAGTAGGGTATGGGGGTTTGACACCGGGGAGCTGTTTTTT. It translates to CASSRVWGFDTGELFF. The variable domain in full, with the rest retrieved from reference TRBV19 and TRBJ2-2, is DGGITQSPKYLFRKEGQNVTLSCEQNLNHDAMYWYRQDPGQGLRLIYYSQIVNDFQKGDIAEGYSVSREKKESFPLTVTSAQKNPTAFYLCASSRVWGFDTGELFFGEGSRLTVL.

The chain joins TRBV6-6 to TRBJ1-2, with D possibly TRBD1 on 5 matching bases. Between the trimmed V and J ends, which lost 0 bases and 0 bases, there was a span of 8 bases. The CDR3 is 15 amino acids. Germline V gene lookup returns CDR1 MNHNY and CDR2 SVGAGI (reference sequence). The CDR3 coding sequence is TGTGCCAGCAGTTACTCGTCAGGGACTAACTATGGCTACACCTTC. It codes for CASSYSSGTNYGYTF.

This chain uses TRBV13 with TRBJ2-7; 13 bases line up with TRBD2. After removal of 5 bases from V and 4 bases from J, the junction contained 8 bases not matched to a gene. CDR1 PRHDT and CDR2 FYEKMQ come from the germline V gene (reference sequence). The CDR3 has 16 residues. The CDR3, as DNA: TGTGCCAGCAGCGAGGGACTAGCGGGAAGGGTGTACGAGCAGTACTTC. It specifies CASSEGLAGRVYEQYF. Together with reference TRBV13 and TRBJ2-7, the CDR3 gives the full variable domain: AAGVIQSPRHLIKEKRETATLKCYPIPRHDTVYWYQQGPGQDPQFLISFYEKMQSDKGSIPDRFSAQQFSDYHSELNMSSLELGDSALYFCASSEGLAGRVYEQYFGPGTRLTVT.

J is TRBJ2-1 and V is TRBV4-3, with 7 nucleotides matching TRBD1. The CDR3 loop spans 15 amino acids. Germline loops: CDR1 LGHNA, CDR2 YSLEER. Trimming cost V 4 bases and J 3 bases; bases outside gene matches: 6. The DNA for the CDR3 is TGCGCCAGCAGCCGGGACAGAGAAATCTACAATGAGCAGTTCTTC. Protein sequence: CASSRDREIYNEQFF.